A single sample gave rise to the 30 T cell receptor beta chains below, sequenced in a study of OX40 agonist ivuxolimab in advanced cancers. Produced via immunoSEQ multiplex PCR; TCRdb's table is partial and in-frame only. Here the sample spans roughly 48,000 clones, over 80% being singletons. Source: CD4+ or CD8+ T cells sorted from blood, taken in a trial of the OX40 agonist ivuxolimab. These receptors were obtained from an adult with an advanced solid tumor such as melanoma, head and neck, liver or kidney cancer.

This chain uses TRBV6-5 with TRBJ2-1; 9 positions agree with TRBD1. Germline V gene sequence: CDR1 MNHEY, CDR2 SVGAGI. The CDR3 contains 14 residues. V lost 4 bases to trimming and J lost 7 bases; unmatched junction nucleotides: 5. This CDR3 is CASSFTGGTNEQFF. CDR3 nucleotide sequence: TGTGCCAGCAGTTTTACAGGGGGCACGAATGAGCAGTTCTTC.

The chain joins TRBV6-6 to TRBJ1-2, with D perhaps matching TRBD1 (5 bases). Trimming removed 0 bases from V and 4 bases from J, with 12 bases in between. Germline V gene sequence: CDR1 MNHNY, CDR2 SVGAGI (reference sequence). This CDR3 region has 15 residues. The CDR3 bases are TGTGCCAGCAGTTACTCGAGCGCGGGGACCTATGGCTACACCTTC. Translating gives CASSYSSAGTYGYTF.

This clone was picked up a small number of times. The V call is TRBV18, the J call TRBJ1-1; D ambiguous. This CDR3 region has 14 residues. Trimming shortened V by 3 bases and J by 1 base, and 9 bases separated the two germline ends. Germline assignment: CDR1 KGHSH and CDR2 LQKENI. The CDR3 DNA reads as TGTGCCAGCTCACCTTTTGCAAGGAACACTGAAGCTTTCTTT. Its protein is CASSPFARNTEAFF.

V and J are TRBV11-2 and TRBJ2-1; D might be TRBD2 (7 bases). There are 15 residues in the CDR3. The germline V gene encodes CDR1 SGHAT and CDR2 FQNNGV. Trimming stripped 7 bases from V and 6 bases from J, with 19 bases between. CDR3 nucleotide sequence: TGTGCCAGCATCGGCCTTCGGGGGGCCCTCAATGAGCAGTTCTTC. Residues: CASIGLRGALNEQFF.

This clone was detected only a few times. The chain uses TRBV20-1 and TRBJ1-1, with 7 bases matching TRBD1. The CDR3 extends over 11 amino acids. The junction had 3 bases not matched to a gene; V was cut back by 6 bases and J by 5 bases. Per the germline V gene, CDR1 is DFQATT and CDR2 is SNEGSKA (reference sequence). This CDR3 is CSARQGTEAFF. The CDR3 DNA reads as TGCAGTGCAAGACAGGGAACTGAAGCTTTCTTT.

The chain combines TRBV19 with TRBJ2-2; D is perhaps TRBD2 (5 bases). The CDR3 runs 14 residues. Between the trimmed V and J ends, which lost 8 bases and 6 bases, there was a span of 16 bases. Germline CDR1 LNHDA, CDR2 SQIVND (reference sequence). CDR3 nucleotides: TGTGCCAGTGGGAAGTTTAGCGTCGCCGGGGAGCTGTTTTTT. This codes for CASGKFSVAGELFF.

The chain carries TRBV6-5 and TRBJ2-7; 12 nucleotides line up with TRBD2. Germline loops: CDR1 MNHEY, CDR2 SVGAGI. The CDR3 is made up of 15 amino acids. The ends lost 5 bases at V and 6 bases at J; junction bases unmatched: 8. CDR3 nucleotide sequence: TGTGCCAGCAGTCCCTCGACTAGCGGGGGACCCGAGCAGTACTTC. It translates to CASSPSTSGGPEQYF.

V gene TRBV4-1 combines with J gene TRBJ2-3; D gene unclear. This CDR3 is 15 amino acids long. The V gene's germline CDR1 is MGHRA and CDR2 YSYEKL. V lost 2 bases to trimming and J lost 0 bases, with 9 bases between them. CDR3 sequence: CASSQQRMSTDTQYF. CDR3 nucleotides: TGCGCCAGCAGCCAACAGCGAATGAGCACAGATACGCAGTATTTT.

This clone has only a few counts. The CDR3 DNA sequence: TGCGCCAGCAGCAGGGAGTTGGGTCTGGATTCACCCCTCCACTTT. Protein product: CASSRELGLDSPLHF. The V call is TRBV5-1, the J call TRBJ1-6; D not resolved. CDR1 and CDR2 from the germline V gene are SGHRS and YFSETQ. Trimming took off 4 bases at V and 8 bases at J, with 16 bases between the two ends. There are 15 residues in the CDR3. The whole variable domain, filled in from reference TRBV5-1 and TRBJ1-6, reads KAGVTQTPRYLIKTRGQQVTLSCSPISGHRSVSWYQQTPGQGLQFLFEYFSETQRNKGNFPGRFSGRQFSNSRSEMNVSTLELGDSALYLCASSRELGLDSPLHFGNGTRLTVT.

The gene calls are TRBV7-2 and TRBJ2-5; 9 bases line up with TRBD2. The CDR3 sequence is 15 residues long. Trimming took 1 base from V and 5 from J; bases not matched to a gene: 5. In germline, CDR1 is SGHTA, CDR2 FQGNSA. This chain's CDR3 is CASSLEGLALETQYF. DNA of the CDR3: TGTGCCAGCAGCTTAGAGGGACTAGCTTTGGAGACCCAGTACTTC.

This chain joins TRBV2 and TRBJ1-4, with a tentative D call TRBD1 (5 bases). This CDR3 has 14 amino acids. Deletions cut 5 bases from V and 6 bases from J, with 13 bases between. Germline V gene data show CDR1 as SNHLY and CDR2 as FYNNEI. As DNA, the CDR3 is TGTGCCAGCAGTCGGGACGGATCTTATGAAAAACTGTTTTTT. Its translation: CASSRDGSYEKLFF.

This chain uses TRBV7-2 with TRBJ1-5, with D possibly TRBD1 on 5 matching bases. Germline V gives CDR1 SGHTA, CDR2 FQGNSA. The CDR3 consists of 15 residues. V lost 3 bases and J 5 bases, leaving 14 bases between the germline ends. CDR3 region: CASSFRVGGDQPQHF. The DNA for the CDR3 is TGTGCCAGCAGCTTCCGGGTGGGAGGGGATCAGCCCCAGCATTTT.

J is TRBJ2-7 and V is TRBV7-9; TRBD1 or TRBD2 may be the D gene (5 bases each). V was trimmed by 5 bases and J by 2 bases, leaving 10 bases between them. CDR3 length equals 13 residues. CDR1 and CDR2 (germline): SEHNR, FQNEAQ (reference sequence). CDR3: CASSATGPYEQYF. CDR3 DNA sequence: TGTGCCAGCAGCGCTACGGGACCCTACGAGCAGTACTTC.

The chain recombines TRBV10-1 with TRBJ2-5, with a weak D call TRBD2 (5 bases). Germline V gene sequence: CDR1 WNHNN, CDR2 SYGVQD (reference sequence). With 3 bases removed from V and 5 bases from J, the gap between germline ends came to 7 bases. The CDR3 runs 12 residues. CDR3 bases: TGCGCCAGCAGTGACCCGGGGGAGACCCAGTACTTC. Its protein is CASSDPGETQYF.

The chain has TRBV9 and TRBJ1-4, with TRBD1 matching 7 bases. CDR1 is SGDLS and CDR2 is YYNGEE in the germline V gene. Losses at the gene ends were 4 bases for V and 5 bases for J; bases not matched to a gene: 8. The CDR3 loop spans 15 amino acids. This chain's CDR3 is CASSRQTGLNEKLFF. The CDR3 nucleotides are TGTGCCAGCAGCCGTCAGACAGGGTTAAATGAAAAACTGTTTTTT.

The chain couples TRBV19 to TRBJ1-2; 8 bases match TRBD1. CDR3 length: 14 amino acids. Per germline, CDR1 LNHDA and CDR2 SQIVND (reference sequence). V dropped 10 bases and J dropped 6; count of bases not matched to a gene: 13. The CDR3, as DNA: TGTGCCACCACCGGGACAGGAGTATATGATGGCTACACCTTC. This encodes CATTGTGVYDGYTF.

This chain connects TRBV29-1 to TRBJ2-7; D not certain. The CDR3 has 15 amino acids. The V gene lost 5 bases and the J gene lost 0 bases, with 17 bases spanning the gap. From germline, CDR1 is SQVTM and CDR2 ANQGSEA. Written as DNA, the CDR3 is TGCAGCGTTACCTCTCGTTTCTTGACCTCCTACGAGCAGTACTTC. Its protein is CSVTSRFLTSYEQYF.

The J gene is TRBJ2-7, the V gene TRBV7-2; no clear D. CDR1 SGHTA and CDR2 FQGNSA come from the germline V gene. The CDR3 has 12 residues. Between the trimmed V and J ends, which lost 3 bases and 5 bases, there was a span of 8 bases. CDR3 DNA sequence: TGTGCCAGCAGCTTGACGGGCCACGAGCAGTACTTC. It specifies CASSLTGHEQYF.

J is TRBJ2-7 and V is TRBV7-2; 14 bases align to TRBD2. The germline gives CDR1 SGHTA, CDR2 FQGNSA. J gave up 7 bases and V 1 base, and 0 bases lay outside the gene matches. The CDR3 consists of 14 residues. In DNA form, the CDR3 reads TGTGCCAGCAGCTTAGGGACTAGCGGGGGGGAGCAGTACTTC. It specifies CASSLGTSGGEQYF. Together with reference TRBV7-2 and TRBJ2-7, the CDR3 gives the full variable domain: GAGVSQSPSNKVTEKGKDVELRCDPISGHTALYWYRQSLGQGLEFLIYFQGNSAPDKSGLPSDRFSAERTGGSVSTLTIQRTQQEDSAVYLCASSLGTSGGEQYFGPGTRLTVT.

The CDR3, as DNA: TGTGCCAGCAGACGAGTGGCCGTCCCAGATACGCAGTATTTT. Amino acid sequence: CASRRVAVPDTQYF. The chain employs TRBV11-2 and TRBJ2-3; D is ambiguous. V was clipped by 6 bases and J by 4 bases, with 14 bases between them. Germline CDR1 and CDR2: SGHAT and FQNNGV. The CDR3 runs to 14 residues.

The rearrangement joins TRBV21-1 to TRBJ2-1; the D call of TRBD2 is as the table states it, not checked on the DNA. TRBV21-1 corresponds to a pseudogene. This CDR3 is 16 amino acids long. CDR3 residues: CASSKRRRERVNEQFF. CDR3 DNA sequence: TGTGCCAGCAGCAAAAGACGTAGGGAGAGGGTCAATGAGCAGTTCTTC.

In this sample, this clone turned up once. The rearrangement links TRBV7-6 to TRBJ2-1; D is undetermined. CDR1 is SGHVS, CDR2 FNYEAQ, per germline. The CDR3 is 16 amino acids. Between the trimmed V and J ends, which lost 6 bases and 0 bases, there was a span of 15 bases. CDR3 sequence (DNA): TGTGCCAGCAGTAAAAATGGGGATATCTCCTACAATGAGCAGTTCTTC. Encoded protein: CASSKNGDISYNEQFF.

The chain combines TRBV5-1 with TRBJ2-7; D not resolved. The CDR3 consists of 13 residues. Trimming stripped 5 bases from V and 0 bases from J, with 9 bases between. The germline gives CDR1 SGHRS, CDR2 YFSETQ. This chain's CDR3 is CASRKASSYEQYF. CDR3 DNA sequence: TGCGCCAGCAGGAAGGCAAGCTCCTACGAGCAGTACTTC.

The chain carries TRBV25-1 and TRBJ2-7; D may be TRBD1 or TRBD2 (6 bases each). V was pared by 8 bases and J by 5 bases, with 13 bases between. Germline values: CDR1 MGHDK, CDR2 SYGVNS. CDR3 size: 12 residues. DNA for the CDR3: TGTGCCAGCGGCTGGGGGGCCAACGAGCAGTACTTC. It codes for CASGWGANEQYF.

The chain's CDR3 is CATKRGTYEQYF. The CDR3 nucleotides read TGTGCCACCAAACGAGGTACCTACGAGCAGTACTTC. This rearrangement joins TRBV6-1 to TRBJ2-7; D ambiguous. The V and J ends lost 10 bases and 2 bases respectively, with 12 bases between them. CDR1 and CDR2 (germline): MNHNS, SASEGT. The CDR3 runs to 12 residues.

The rearrangement uses TRBV4-1 and TRBJ1-4; a weak D match, TRBD1 (6 bases). V was trimmed by 0 bases and J by 4 bases, leaving 12 bases between them. CDR1 is MGHRA and CDR2 is YSYEKL in the germline V gene. This CDR3 comprises 16 residues. CDR3 loop: CASSQEGTRNNEKLFF. In DNA, the CDR3 is TGCGCCAGCAGCCAAGAAGGGACACGTAATAATGAAAAACTGTTTTTT.

The rearrangement joins TRBV4-1 to TRBJ1-3, with TRBD1 as a possible D gene (5 bases). The V gene's germline CDR1 is MGHRA and CDR2 YSYEKL. There are 16 residues in the CDR3. Trimming took off 4 bases at V and 2 bases at J, with 15 bases between the two ends. The DNA for the CDR3 is TGCGCCAGCAGCCTTAGGGGCCAGGAGACTGGAAACACCATATATTTT. As protein: CASSLRGQETGNTIYF.

The chain is built from TRBV6-4 and TRBJ1-1; 7 nucleotides match TRBD1. V dropped 2 bases and J dropped 0; count of bases not matched to a gene: 18. Germline CDR1 and CDR2: MRHNA and SNTAGT. The CDR3 extends over 20 amino acids. The CDR3 DNA is TGTGCCAGCAGTGACCCCGGGACAGAACATTTCCCCCTCATGAACACTGAAGCTTTCTTT. Translating it yields CASSDPGTEHFPLMNTEAFF.

This clone showed up just a few times. This chain uses TRBV5-1 with TRBJ2-5; D may be TRBD1 (5 bases). The V end was cut by 0 bases, the J end by 2 bases, with 8 bases between. From germline, CDR1 is SGHRS and CDR2 YFSETQ. CDR3 length: 14 residues. The CDR3 reads CASSLEPGQETQYF. CDR3 DNA sequence: TGCGCCAGCAGCTTGGAGCCAGGGCAAGAGACCCAGTACTTC. The whole variable domain, filled in from reference TRBV5-1 and TRBJ2-5, reads KAGVTQTPRYLIKTRGQQVTLSCSPISGHRSVSWYQQTPGQGLQFLFEYFSETQRNKGNFPGRFSGRQFSNSRSEMNVSTLELGDSALYLCASSLEPGQETQYFGPGTRLLVL.

This sequence joins TRBV18 and TRBJ1-1; a possible D gene is TRBD1 (6 bases). The CDR3 extends over 14 amino acids. V was clipped by 5 bases and J by 4 bases, with 14 bases between them. Germline V CDR1 and CDR2: KGHSH, LQKENI. The CDR3 loop reads CASSTQGSSTEAFF. The CDR3 region has the DNA TGTGCCAGCTCAACTCAGGGGTCTAGCACTGAAGCTTTCTTT.